This TCR beta chain is drawn from a study of T cells after yellow fever vaccination. TCRdb recomputed calls from the 5' RACE reads with MiXCR, one row per CDR3 protein. The sample carries around 300,000 distinct CDR3 sequences, 4% to 5.5% recorded once. At least ten counts were recorded for this clonotype. CDR3 length: 12 residues. CDR1 is SEHNR, CDR2 FQNEAQ, per germline (reference sequence). V was pared by 5 bases and J by 6 bases, with 2 bases of the junction left unmatched. The chain joins TRBV7-9 to TRBJ1-1, with TRBD1 matching 8 bases. The material was PBMCs, obtained 15 days after the yellow fever booster vaccination. The clonotype originates from a man aged 18 to 30 who received the YFV17D yellow fever vaccine. The CDR3 nucleotides are TGTGCCAGCAGCCAGGACAGGGCTGAAGCTTTCTTT. Translating gives CASSQDRAEAFF.